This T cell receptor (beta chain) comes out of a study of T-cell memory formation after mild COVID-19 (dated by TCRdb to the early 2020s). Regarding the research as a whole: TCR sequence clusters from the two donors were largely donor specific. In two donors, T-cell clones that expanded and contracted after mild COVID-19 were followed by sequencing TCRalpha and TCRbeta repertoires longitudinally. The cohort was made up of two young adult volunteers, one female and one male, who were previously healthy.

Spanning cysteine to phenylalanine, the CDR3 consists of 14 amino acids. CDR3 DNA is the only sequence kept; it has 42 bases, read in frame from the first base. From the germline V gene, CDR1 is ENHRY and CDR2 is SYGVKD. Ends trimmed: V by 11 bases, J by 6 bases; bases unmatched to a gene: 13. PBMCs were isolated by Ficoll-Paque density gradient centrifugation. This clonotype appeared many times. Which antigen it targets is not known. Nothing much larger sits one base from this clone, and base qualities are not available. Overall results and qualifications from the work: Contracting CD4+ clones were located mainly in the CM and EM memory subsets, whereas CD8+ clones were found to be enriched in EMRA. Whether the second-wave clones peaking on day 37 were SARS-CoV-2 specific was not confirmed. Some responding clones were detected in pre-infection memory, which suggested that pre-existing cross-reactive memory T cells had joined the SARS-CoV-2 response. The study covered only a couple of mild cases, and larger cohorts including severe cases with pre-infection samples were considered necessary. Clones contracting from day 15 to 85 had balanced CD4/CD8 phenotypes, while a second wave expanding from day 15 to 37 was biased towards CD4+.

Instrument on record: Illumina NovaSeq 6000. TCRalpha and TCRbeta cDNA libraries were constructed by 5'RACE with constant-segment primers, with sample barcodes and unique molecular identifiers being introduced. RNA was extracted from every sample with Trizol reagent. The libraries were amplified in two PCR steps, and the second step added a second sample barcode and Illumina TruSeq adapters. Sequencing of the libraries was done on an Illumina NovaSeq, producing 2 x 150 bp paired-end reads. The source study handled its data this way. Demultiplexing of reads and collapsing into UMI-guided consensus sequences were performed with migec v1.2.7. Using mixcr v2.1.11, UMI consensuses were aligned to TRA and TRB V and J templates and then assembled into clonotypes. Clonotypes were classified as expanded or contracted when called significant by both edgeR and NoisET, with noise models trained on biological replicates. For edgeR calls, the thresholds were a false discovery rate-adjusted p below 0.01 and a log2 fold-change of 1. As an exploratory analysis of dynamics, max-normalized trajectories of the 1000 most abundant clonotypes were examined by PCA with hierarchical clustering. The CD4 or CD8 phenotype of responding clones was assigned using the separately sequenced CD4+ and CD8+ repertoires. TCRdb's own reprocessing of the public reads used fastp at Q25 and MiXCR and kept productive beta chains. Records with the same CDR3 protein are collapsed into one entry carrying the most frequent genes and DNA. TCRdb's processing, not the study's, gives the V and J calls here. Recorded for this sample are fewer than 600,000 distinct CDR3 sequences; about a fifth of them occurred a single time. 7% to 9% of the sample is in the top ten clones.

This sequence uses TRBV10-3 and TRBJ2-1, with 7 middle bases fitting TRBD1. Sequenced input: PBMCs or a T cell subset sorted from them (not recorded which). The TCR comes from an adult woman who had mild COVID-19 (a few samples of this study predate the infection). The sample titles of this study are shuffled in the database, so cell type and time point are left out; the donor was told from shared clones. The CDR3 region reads CASKETGSRNEQFF. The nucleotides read TGTGCCTCCAAGGAGACAGGGTCCCGCAATGAGCAGTTCTTC.